This is a list of T cell receptor beta chains from one sample in a study of control samples from healthy donors and cancer patients. This table comes from immunoSEQ multiplex PCR, and its TCRdb copy is limited to in-frame clones, with some not included. The sample records 57,000 or so clones, roughly 89% being singletons. The sample comprised PBMCs. The receptors originated from a man in his fifties or sixties with colorectal cancer. CDR3s include the opening cysteine and the closing phenylalanine or tryptophan.

v_call	j_call	cdr3_aa
TRBV10-2	TRBJ1-1	CASSDGGEAFF
TRBV19	TRBJ2-7	CASSLWTGDYEQYF
TRBV7-9	TRBJ2-3	CASSPRRLAGGRNTQYF
TRBV18	TRBJ2-7	CASSPPSVHEQYF
TRBV9	TRBJ1-3	CASSPKGGGGFGNTIYF
TRBV27	TRBJ1-1	CASSGGQGFATEAFF
TRBV6-5	TRBJ2-5	CASSQPRVPETQYF
TRBV11-3	TRBJ2-7	CASSPRSSGVSYEQYF
TRBV12-3/TRBV12-4	TRBJ2-2	CASSPPGTGELFF
TRBV30	TRBJ2-3	CAWSPNSIGTQYF
TRBV6-6	TRBJ2-3	CASSYPGKVDTQYF
TRBV5-1	TRBJ1-1	CASSLGQGADTEAFF
TRBV5-1	TRBJ2-1	CASSLGGSGRHNEQFF
TRBV7-9	TRBJ1-1	CASSRQGALEGDEAFF
TRBV2	TRBJ2-3	CAIRTSGGRTDTQYF
TRBV6-7	TRBJ2-1	CGRCGPYNEQFF
TRBV19	TRBJ1-6	CASSPGGGGYSPLHF
TRBV18	TRBJ2-3	CASSLRDRGTDTQYF
TRBV7-2	TRBJ2-5	CASSGGGSQETQYF
TRBV28	TRBJ2-7	CATREQTYEQYF
TRBV19	TRBJ1-1	CASKGTEAFF
TRBV5-4	TRBJ2-5	CASSRTLAAETQYF
TRBV7-2	TRBJ2-5	CASSLGGRGETQYF
TRBV11-2	TRBJ1-1	CASSLLMVGTEAFF
TRBV27	TRBJ2-6	CASWVVGANVLTF
TRBV7-7	TRBJ2-7	CASSLGGASYEQYF
TRBV12-2	TRBJ2-7	CASRCGRGVSYEQYF
TRBV7-9	TRBJ1-2	CASTLGSSYGYTF
TRBV4-2	TRBJ2-3	CASSPGLGADTQYF
TRBV12-3/TRBV12-4	TRBJ2-1	CASSTTGANEQFF
TRBV10-2	TRBJ2-2	CASSESLKNTGELFF
TRBV5-6	TRBJ2-1	CASSFLLRQGSYNEQFF
TRBV6-5	TRBJ1-1	CASRKAWMNTEAFF
TRBV28	TRBJ2-5	CASSQGGGYQETQYF
TRBV28	TRBJ1-1	CASSPRQPNTEAFF
TRBV7-8	TRBJ1-1	CASSPDRGGAFF
TRBV10-3	TRBJ2-2	CATFAGTGSVGELFF
TRBV28	TRBJ2-5	CASTPELGQGHQETQYF
TRBV13	TRBJ1-2	CASSFGTAARGYTF
TRBV4-1	TRBJ1-3	CASSQEEGAYRHTIYF
TRBV3-1/TRBV3-2	TRBJ1-1	CASSPMGRTTEAFF
TRBV7-2	TRBJ2-3	CASSLSRLGTDTQYF
TRBV5-4	TRBJ2-2	CASSGPGQGRSRAGELFF
TRBV18	TRBJ2-3	CASSHLGGEWGTDTQYF
TRBV7-2	TRBJ2-3	CASSPVNTQYF
TRBV2	TRBJ2-1	CASSFGTGSYNEQFF
TRBV9	TRBJ2-5	CASSGPRVTQYF
TRBV5-1	TRBJ2-3	CASSLFIGSSTDTQYF
TRBV30	TRBJ1-5	CAWSAGGGQPQHF
TRBV2	TRBJ1-2	CASRRQGGGYGYTF
TRBV28	TRBJ2-6	CASSLGVGGANVLTF
TRBV4-1	TRBJ1-6	CASSQEGPHTNSPLHF
TRBV29-1	TRBJ2-7	CSVGRGKGHEQYF
TRBV7-6	TRBJ2-3	CASSFLTGHPSTDTQYF
TRBV4-1	TRBJ2-4	CASSQGPAGGDLYIQYF
TRBV20-1	TRBJ1-1	CSASEGLGRTEAFF
TRBV30	TRBJ2-7	CAWTPPGRSYEQYF